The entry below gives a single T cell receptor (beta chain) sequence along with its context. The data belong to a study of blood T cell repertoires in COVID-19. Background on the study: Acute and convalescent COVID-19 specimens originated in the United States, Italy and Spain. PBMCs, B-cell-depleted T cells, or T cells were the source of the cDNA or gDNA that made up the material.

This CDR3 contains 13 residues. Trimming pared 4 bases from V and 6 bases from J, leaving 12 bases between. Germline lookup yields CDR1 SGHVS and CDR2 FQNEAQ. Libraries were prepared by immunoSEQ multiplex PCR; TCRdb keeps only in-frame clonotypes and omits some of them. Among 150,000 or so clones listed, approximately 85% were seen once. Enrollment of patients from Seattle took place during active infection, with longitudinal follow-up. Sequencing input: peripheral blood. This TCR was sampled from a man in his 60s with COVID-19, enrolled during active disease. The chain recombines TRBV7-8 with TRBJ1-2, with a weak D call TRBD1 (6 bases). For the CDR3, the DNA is TGTGCCAGCAGCTCCGTCAGGGGCGATGGCTACACCTTC. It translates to CASSSVRGDGYTF. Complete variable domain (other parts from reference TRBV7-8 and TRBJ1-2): GAGVSQSPRYKVAKRGQDVALRCDPISGHVSLFWYQQALGQGPEFLTYFQNEAQLDKSGLPSDRFFAERPEGSVSTLKIQRTQQEDSAVYLCASSSVRGDGYTFGSGTRLTVV.